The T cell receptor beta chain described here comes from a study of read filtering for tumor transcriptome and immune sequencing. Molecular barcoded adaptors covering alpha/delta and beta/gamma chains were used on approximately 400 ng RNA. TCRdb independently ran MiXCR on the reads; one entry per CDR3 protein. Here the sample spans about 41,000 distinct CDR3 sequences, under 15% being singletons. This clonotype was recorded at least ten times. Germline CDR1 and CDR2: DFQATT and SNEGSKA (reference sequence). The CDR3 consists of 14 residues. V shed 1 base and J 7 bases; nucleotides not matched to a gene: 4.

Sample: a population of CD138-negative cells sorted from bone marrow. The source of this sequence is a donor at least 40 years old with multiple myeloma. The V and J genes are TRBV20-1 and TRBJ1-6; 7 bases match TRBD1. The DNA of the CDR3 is TGCAGTGCTAGAGTTCCAGGGGGGAATTCACCCCTCCACTTT. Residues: CSARVPGGNSPLHF.